The clone carrying this T cell receptor (beta chain) ranks as medium-sized. The target antigen is unknown. This record comes from a study of molecular identifiers for immune sequencing clone quantification. The study's findings and limits: Among effectors, clones above 20 RNA copies held over 99% of molecules; among naive cells, under 1%. Detecting spiked Jurkat TCR RNA from one cell among one million naive cells was reportedly possible.

Sorted naive CD8 T cells, about 17,000 to 1,000,000, were sequenced from 10%, 30% or 50% RNA. The germline V gene has CDR1 MNHEY and CDR2 SMNVEV (reference sequence). The CDR3 is 14 amino acids. The V end was cut by 5 bases, the J end by 2 bases, with 13 bases between. In TCRdb, the PCR reads were re-called with MiXCR into one record per CDR3 protein. This table holds some 9,800 distinct CDR3 sequences, approximately 20% found once. V gene TRBV27 combines with J gene TRBJ2-7; tentatively, D is TRBD1 or TRBD2 (5 bases each). The clonotype comes from a human donor in good health. Some libraries in this study had Jurkat cell RNA spiked in. Sequencing was performed on naive CD8+ T cells from blood, with Jurkat cell RNA spiked in. The subset was: FACS-sorted CD8+CD4-CCR7+CD45RA+ naive T cells. CDR3 bases: TGTGCCAGCAGTCCCCGGGACCCGGCCTACGAGCAGTACTTC. Translating it yields CASSPRDPAYEQYF.